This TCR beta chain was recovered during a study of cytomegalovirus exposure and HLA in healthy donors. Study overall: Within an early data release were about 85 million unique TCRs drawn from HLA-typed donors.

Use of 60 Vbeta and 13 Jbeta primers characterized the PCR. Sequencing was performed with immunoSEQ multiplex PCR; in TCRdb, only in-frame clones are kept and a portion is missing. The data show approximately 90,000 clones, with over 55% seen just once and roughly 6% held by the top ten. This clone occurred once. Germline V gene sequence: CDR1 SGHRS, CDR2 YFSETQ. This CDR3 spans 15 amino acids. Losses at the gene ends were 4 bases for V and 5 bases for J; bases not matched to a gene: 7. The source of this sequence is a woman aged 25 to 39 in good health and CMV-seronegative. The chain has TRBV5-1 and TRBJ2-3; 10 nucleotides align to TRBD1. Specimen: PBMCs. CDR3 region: CASSPGWTGGDTQYF. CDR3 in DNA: TGCGCCAGCAGCCCAGGATGGACAGGGGGAGATACGCAGTATTTT.